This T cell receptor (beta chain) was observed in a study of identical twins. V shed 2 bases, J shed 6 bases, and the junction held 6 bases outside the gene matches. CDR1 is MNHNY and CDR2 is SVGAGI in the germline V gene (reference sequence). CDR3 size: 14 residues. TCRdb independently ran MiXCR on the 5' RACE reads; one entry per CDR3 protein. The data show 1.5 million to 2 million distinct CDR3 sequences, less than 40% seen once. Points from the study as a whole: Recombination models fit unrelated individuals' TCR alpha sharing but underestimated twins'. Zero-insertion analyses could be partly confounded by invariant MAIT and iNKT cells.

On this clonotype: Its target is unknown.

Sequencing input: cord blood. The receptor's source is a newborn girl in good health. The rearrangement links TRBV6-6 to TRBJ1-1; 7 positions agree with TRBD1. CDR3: CASSYVDREAEAFF. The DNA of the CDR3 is TGTGCCAGCAGTTACGTTGACAGGGAGGCTGAAGCTTTCTTT.